The present T cell receptor beta chain was sequenced within a study of T cell responses to AZD1222 COVID-19 vaccine (dated by TCRdb to about 2021). Some background on the complete study: TCR sequencing covered more than 230 trial participants: some 210 given two doses of AZD1222 and around 25 given two doses of MenACWY control vaccine. Trial participants were enrolled into age subgroups of 18-55, 56-69 and 70-plus years, which contained approximately 150, 28 and 58 TCR-sequenced participants, respectively.

The CDR3 regions of human TCRbeta chains were subjected to immunosequencing. The paper's processing steps were these. TCRs in the repertoires were matched against a reference library of SARS-CoV-2-specific TCRs that had been generated with the MIRA antigen-specificity platform. Breadth was defined as the fraction of unique TCRs that were SARS-CoV-2-associated. Depth was defined as the fraction of total T cells that were SARS-CoV-2-associated. Using the MIRA data, each spike-specific TCR was mapped to the spike region that the TCR reacts to and placed in a CD4 or CD8 class. Log10-transformed breadth and depth values were compared by one-way ANOVA with Sidak's multiple comparisons tests. TCRdb took over this immuneACCESS table, retaining in-frame rearrangements with V and J assigned. Such tables are incomplete; in checked studies, under half of the missing clones stem from an unresolved V gene, and the remainder is unexplained. V and J calls and clone size are given by that table; D and trimming were obtained from the DNA. Within this sample are about 110,000 clones, with nearly 90% of them counted one time only. About 5% of the sample is in the top ten clones.

Study-wide findings and limitations: Spike-specific TCR breadth and depth rose significantly after two AZD1222 doses compared with day 0 and with MenACWY recipients. Conclusions about previously exposed vaccinees are limited, since just 5 or 6 AZD1222 recipients were seropositive for SARS-CoV-2 at baseline. Participants were mostly white British, with more females than males. The authors suggested clonal diversity may have been underestimated. In the small 56-69-year group, the increase in depth fell short of significance, most likely because of low power. The whole spike protein was spanned by vaccine-associated CD4 TCRs, and dominant responses were seen in regions 160-218 and 743-854. No day 14 peak-response samples were available, so repertoires were characterized only after the peak T cell response. Nearly half of unique spike-specific TCRs reportedly recognized epitopes outside regions mutated in the B.1.351 and B.1.1.7 variants.

Per the publication, the time point label means: about 28 days (+/-7) after the second vaccine dose. Because spike-specific TCR depth and breadth did not differ between the two schedules, AZD1222 recipients who got a second dose at roughly 4 weeks were pooled with those who got a second dose at roughly 12 weeks. Vaccinee samples were obtained from the UK trials COV001 and COV002, which included a single-blind randomized controlled phase 2/3 trial of AZD1222 (ChAdOx1 nCoV-19) in healthy adults. Trial participant PBMC samples were collected at day 0 and day 28 after the second dose for TCRbeta chain sequencing. As for this clone: Which antigen it targets is not known. Per-nucleotide qualities are absent, and no much larger clonotype sits a single base away.

The CDR3, from cysteine to phenylalanine, totals 17 residues. Solely the CDR3 DNA is kept, with 51 bases framed from the first base. CDR1 and CDR2 are drawn from the germline V gene: SGHTA, FQGNSA. Unmatched junction bases come to 10, with V trimmed by 5 bases and J by 0 bases. The sequences come from peripheral blood, collected 28 days after the second AZD1222 dose. This receptor was obtained from an adult who received the AZD1222 COVID-19 vaccine. Recombination connected TRBV7-2 to TRBJ1-3, with TRBD1 identical over 7 junction bases. The DNA is as follows: TGTGCCAGCAGCGCGCCGGGACAGACAACCTCTGGAAACACCATATATTTT. This translates into CASSAPGQTTSGNTIYF.